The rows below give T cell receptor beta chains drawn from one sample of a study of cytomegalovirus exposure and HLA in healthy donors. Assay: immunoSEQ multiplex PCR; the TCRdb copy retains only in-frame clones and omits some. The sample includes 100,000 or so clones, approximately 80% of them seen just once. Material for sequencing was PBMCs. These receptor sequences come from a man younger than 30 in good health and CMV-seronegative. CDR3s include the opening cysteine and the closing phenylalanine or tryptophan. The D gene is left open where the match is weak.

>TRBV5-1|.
CASSRGGDTRGEKLFF
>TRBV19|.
CASRPGLNTEAFF
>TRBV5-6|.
CASSFGWEAKNIQYF
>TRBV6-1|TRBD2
CASSEASGGYLSYEQYF
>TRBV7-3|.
CASSLPNEKLFF
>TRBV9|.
CASSGRGTEAFF
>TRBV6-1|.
CASSGQGKGTQYF
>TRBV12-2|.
CASRSGFGGGWVLPYGYTF
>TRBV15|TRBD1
CATSRDRTGGTYEQYF
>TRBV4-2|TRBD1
CASSQATGTGGIADTQYF
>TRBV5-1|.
CASSLGHSNEKLFF
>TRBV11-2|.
CASSSRRDTSPMNTEAFF
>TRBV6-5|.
CASSSTSLSPSYEQYF
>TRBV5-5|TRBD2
CASSSRGANTGELFF
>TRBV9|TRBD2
CASSDTTSWNEQFF
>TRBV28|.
CASRLGRANTEAFF
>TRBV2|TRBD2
CASLAGESTDTQYF
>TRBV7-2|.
CASSLVATTYEQYF
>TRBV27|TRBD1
CASSPSTGANNEQFF
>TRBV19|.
CASSILQANTGELFF
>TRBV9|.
CASSARPMEGEKLFF
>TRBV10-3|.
CATGGQGVYEQYF
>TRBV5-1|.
CASSLAGEYTEAFF
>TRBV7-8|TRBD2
CASSLDKVNGGMAYEQYF
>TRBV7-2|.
CASSIGQLPDYEQYF
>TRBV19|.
CASRSRGSTDTQYF
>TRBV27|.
CASRRRGQGTDTQYF
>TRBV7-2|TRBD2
CASRKRGGSGDTQYF
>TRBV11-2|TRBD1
CASLAGGTDTQYF
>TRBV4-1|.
CASSQDSILRGQADTQYF
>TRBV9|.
CASSVAMGANTEAFF
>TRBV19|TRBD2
CASRISGGTSTDTQYF
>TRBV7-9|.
CASSPAGQNYNSPLHF
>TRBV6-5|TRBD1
CASSSQGAAKNIQYF
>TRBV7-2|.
CASSFYSQPQHF
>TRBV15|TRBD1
CATSRSLDRGGFESGYTF
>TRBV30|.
CAWSNTNYGYTF
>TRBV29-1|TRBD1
CSVARQGGTEAFF
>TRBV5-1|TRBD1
CASSLWGQGKTQYF
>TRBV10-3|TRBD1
CATGGVTGELFF
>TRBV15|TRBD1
CATARGQGNEKLFF
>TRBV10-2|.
CASSARTAREEQFF
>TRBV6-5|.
CASSYDGTNRRAFF
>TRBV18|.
CASSPTPTQLQDEQFF
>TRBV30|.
CAWSNREGSYEQYF
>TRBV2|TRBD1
CASRRQGPGAQHF
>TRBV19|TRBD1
CASSIPSYRGSNQPQHF
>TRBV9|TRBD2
CASSAARSGGASPYEQYF
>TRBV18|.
CASSPGENYGYTF
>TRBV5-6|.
CASSWRSTGSSYEQYF
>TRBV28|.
CASGGGNTEAFF
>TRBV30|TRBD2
CAWSVRGVSERYF